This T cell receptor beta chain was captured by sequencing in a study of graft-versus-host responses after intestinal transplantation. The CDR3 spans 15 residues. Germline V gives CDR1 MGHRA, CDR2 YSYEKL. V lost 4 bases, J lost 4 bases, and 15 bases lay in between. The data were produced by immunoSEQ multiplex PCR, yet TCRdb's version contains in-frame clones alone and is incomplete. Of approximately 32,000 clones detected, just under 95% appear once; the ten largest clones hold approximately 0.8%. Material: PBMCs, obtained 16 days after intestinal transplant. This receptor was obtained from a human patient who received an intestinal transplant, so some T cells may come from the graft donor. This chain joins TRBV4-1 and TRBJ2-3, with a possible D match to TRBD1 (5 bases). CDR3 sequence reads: CASSLTGAGADTQYF. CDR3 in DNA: TGCGCCAGCAGCCTTACTGGGGCAGGTGCAGATACGCAGTATTTT.